The 10 T cell receptor beta chains given below trace back to one sample, sequenced in a study of neoadjuvant nivolumab and ipilimumab in lung cancer. The data were produced by immunoSEQ multiplex PCR, yet TCRdb's version contains in-frame clones alone and is incomplete. The table records about 27,000 clones, around 76% of them present only once. The sample here was tumor tissue, taken after neoadjuvant nivolumab, alone or with ipilimumab, at or shortly before surgery. These receptors came from an adult with non-small cell lung cancer.

The chain recombines TRBV4-2 with TRBJ2-7; TRBD1 might be the D (6 bases). The CDR3 sequence is 16 residues long. With 1 base removed from V and 5 bases from J, the gap between germline ends came to 18 bases. Germline CDR1 reads LGHNA; CDR2 reads YNFKEQ. CDR3: CASSQALVQGIHEQYF. In DNA form, the CDR3 reads TGTGCCAGCAGCCAAGCCCTGGTGCAGGGGATTCACGAGCAGTACTTC.

This clone has only a few counts. The rearrangement joins TRBV29-1 to TRBJ1-1, with TRBD1 matching over 9 bases. Per germline, CDR1 SQVTM and CDR2 ANQGSEA. The junction had 4 bases not matched to a gene; V was cut back by 6 bases and J by 8 bases. The CDR3 is 11 residues long. The CDR3 protein is CSVRTGVEAFF. DNA of the CDR3: TGCAGCGTCCGGACAGGGGTCGAAGCTTTCTTT.

The rearrangement joins TRBV7-2 to TRBJ2-1; the D call may be TRBD1 or TRBD2 (5 bases each). Germline V CDR1 and CDR2: SGHTA, FQGNSA. Trimming took 1 base from V and 8 from J, leaving 9 bases between them. The CDR3 is 13 amino acids. CDR3 sequence: CASSLVRGYEQFF. In nucleotides, the CDR3 is TGTGCCAGCAGCTTAGTCCGGGGCTATGAGCAGTTCTTC. Looking up the rest from reference TRBV7-2 and TRBJ2-1 gives the full variable domain: GAGVSQSPSNKVTEKGKDVELRCDPISGHTALYWYRQSLGQGLEFLIYFQGNSAPDKSGLPSDRFSAERTGGSVSTLTIQRTQQEDSAVYLCASSLVRGYEQFFGPGTRLTVL.

The chain combines TRBV13 with TRBJ2-5; D unclear. Looked up from germline, CDR1 is PRHDT and CDR2 is FYEKMQ (reference sequence). CDR3 length equals 13 residues. V dropped 3 bases and J dropped 4 bases, with 9 bases sitting between them. The CDR3 loop is CASSFWQTETQYF. In DNA, the CDR3 is TGTGCCAGCAGCTTTTGGCAGACAGAGACCCAGTACTTC.

The table lists this clone with a few counts. The chain recombines TRBV6-1 with TRBJ1-5; D possibly corresponds to TRBD1 (5 bases). Germline CDR1 is MNHNS and CDR2 is SASEGT. CDR3 length: 14 residues. V was shortened by 6 bases and J by 4 bases, with 13 bases between the two germline ends. For the CDR3, the DNA is TGTGCCAGCAGCGCGACAGTCAGGAATCAGCCCCAGCATTTT. Translated: CASSATVRNQPQHF.

This chain joins TRBV6-5 and TRBJ1-2; no clear D gene. The germline V and J ends were trimmed by 4 bases and 0 bases, with 9 bases remaining between them. The germline V gene has CDR1 MNHEY and CDR2 SVGAGI. CDR3 length: 14 amino acids. CDR3 region: CASSSPGSNYGYTF. In DNA, the CDR3 is TGTGCCAGCAGTTCCCCCGGATCTAACTATGGCTACACCTTC.

This clone turned up a few times. This chain joins TRBV6-6 and TRBJ2-5; D might be TRBD1 or TRBD2, each matching 6 bases. Germline lookup yields CDR1 MNHNY and CDR2 SVGAGI (reference sequence). The CDR3 spans 14 residues. V lost 6 bases and J 11 bases, leaving 22 bases between the germline ends. The CDR3 region is CASSRQRGAVFQYF. Written as DNA, the CDR3 is TGTGCCAGCAGCCGACAGAGGGGGGCCGTATTTCAGTACTTC.

V and J are TRBV10-3 and TRBJ2-7; 9 bases are shared with TRBD1. The CDR3 loop spans 14 amino acids. Per germline, CDR1 ENHRY and CDR2 SYGVKD. V lost 6 bases and J lost 3; bases outside the gene matches: 6. The CDR3 here is CAIRSRDRVYEQYF. The CDR3 DNA is TGTGCCATCAGGAGCCGGGACAGGGTCTACGAGCAGTACTTC.

This clone has a single count. The chain recombines TRBV2 with TRBJ2-7; 7 nucleotides align to TRBD1. Germline V CDR1 and CDR2: SNHLY, FYNNEI. CDR3 length equals 13 residues. Trimming removed 9 bases from V and 5 bases from J; junction bases left unmatched: 10. CDR3 sequence reads: CASKSTGAHEQYF. In nucleotides, the CDR3 is TGTGCCAGTAAGTCCACAGGGGCCCACGAGCAGTACTTC.

A few counts support this clone. This chain connects TRBV6-6 to TRBJ2-7; D perhaps matches TRBD2 (7 bases). Germline CDR1 MNHNY, CDR2 SVGAGI (reference sequence). The CDR3 is 14 residues long. Trimming left V 4 bases short and J 3 bases short, with 13 bases between. CDR3 coding DNA: TGTGCCAGCAGTTTTGAGGGGGGGGGCTACGAGCAGTACTTC. Translation: CASSFEGGGYEQYF.